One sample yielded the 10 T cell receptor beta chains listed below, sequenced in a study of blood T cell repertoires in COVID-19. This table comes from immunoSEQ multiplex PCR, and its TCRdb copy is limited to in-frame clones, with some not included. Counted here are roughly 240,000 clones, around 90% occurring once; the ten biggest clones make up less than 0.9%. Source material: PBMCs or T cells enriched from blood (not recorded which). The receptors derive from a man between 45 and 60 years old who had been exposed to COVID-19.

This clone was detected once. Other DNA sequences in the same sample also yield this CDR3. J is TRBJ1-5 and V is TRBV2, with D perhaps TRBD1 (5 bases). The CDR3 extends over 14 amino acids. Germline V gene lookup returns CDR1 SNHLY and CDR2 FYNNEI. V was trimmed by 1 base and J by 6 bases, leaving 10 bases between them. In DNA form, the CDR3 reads TGTGCCAGCAGTGAAGGCAGGGAGGGTCAGCCCCAGCATTTT. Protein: CASSEGREGQPQHF.

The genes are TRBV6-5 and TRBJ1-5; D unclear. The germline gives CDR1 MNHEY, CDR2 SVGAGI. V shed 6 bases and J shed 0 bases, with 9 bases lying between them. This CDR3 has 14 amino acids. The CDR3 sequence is CASSQDYSNQPQHF. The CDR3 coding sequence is TGTGCCAGCAGCCAGGATTATAGCAATCAGCCCCAGCATTTT.

The CDR3 DNA reads as TGTGCCAGCAGTTCCGACAGGGGAACTAACTATGGCTACACCTTC. Protein product: CASSSDRGTNYGYTF. The chain uses TRBV6-5 and TRBJ1-2, with 8 nucleotides matching TRBD1. This CDR3 has 15 amino acids. Unmatched junction bases numbered 4, after V lost 4 bases and J lost 0 bases. Germline CDR1 is MNHEY and CDR2 is SVGAGI.

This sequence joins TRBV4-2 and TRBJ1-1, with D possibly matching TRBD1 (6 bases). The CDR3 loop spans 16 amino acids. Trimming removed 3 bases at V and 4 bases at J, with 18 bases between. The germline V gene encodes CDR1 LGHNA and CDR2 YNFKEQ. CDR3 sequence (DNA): TGTGCCAGCAGCCAGTCACAGGGTGGTTTGGGCACTGAAGCTTTCTTT. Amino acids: CASSQSQGGLGTEAFF.

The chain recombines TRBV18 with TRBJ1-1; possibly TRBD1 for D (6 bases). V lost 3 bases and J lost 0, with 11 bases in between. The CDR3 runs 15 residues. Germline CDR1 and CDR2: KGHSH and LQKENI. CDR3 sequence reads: CASSPWTAMNTEAFF. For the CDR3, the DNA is TGTGCCAGCTCACCTTGGACAGCTATGAACACTGAAGCTTTCTTT.

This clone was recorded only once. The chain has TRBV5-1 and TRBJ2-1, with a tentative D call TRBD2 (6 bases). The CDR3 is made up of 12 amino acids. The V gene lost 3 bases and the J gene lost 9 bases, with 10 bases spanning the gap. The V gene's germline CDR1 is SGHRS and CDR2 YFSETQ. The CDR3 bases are TGCGCCAGCAGCTCCACAGCGGGTGAGCAGTTCTTC. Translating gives CASSSTAGEQFF.

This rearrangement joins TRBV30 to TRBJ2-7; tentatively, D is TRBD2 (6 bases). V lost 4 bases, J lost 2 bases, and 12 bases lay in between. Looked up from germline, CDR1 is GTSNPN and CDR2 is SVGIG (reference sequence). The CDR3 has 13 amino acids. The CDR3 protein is CAWTRLGPYEQYV. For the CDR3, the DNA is TGTGCCTGGACTAGACTAGGTCCCTACGAGCAGTACGTC.

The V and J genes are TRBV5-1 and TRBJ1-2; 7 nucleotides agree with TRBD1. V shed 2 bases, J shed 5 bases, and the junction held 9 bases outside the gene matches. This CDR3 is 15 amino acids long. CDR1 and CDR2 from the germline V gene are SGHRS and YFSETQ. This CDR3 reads CASSFVQGDLYGYTF. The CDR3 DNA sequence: TGCGCCAGCAGCTTTGTCCAGGGGGACCTATATGGCTACACCTTC.

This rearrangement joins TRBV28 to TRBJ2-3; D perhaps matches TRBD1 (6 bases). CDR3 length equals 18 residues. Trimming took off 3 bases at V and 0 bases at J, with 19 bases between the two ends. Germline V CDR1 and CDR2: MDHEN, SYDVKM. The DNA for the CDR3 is TGTGCCAGCAGTTTGGTGTCAGGGGACACGACTAGCACAGATACGCAGTATTTT. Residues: CASSLVSGDTTSTDTQYF.

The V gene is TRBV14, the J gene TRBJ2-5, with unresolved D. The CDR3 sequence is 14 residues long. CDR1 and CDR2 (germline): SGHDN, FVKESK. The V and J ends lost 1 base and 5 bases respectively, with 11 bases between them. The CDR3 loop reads CASSQALLGETQYF. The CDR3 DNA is TGTGCCAGCAGCCAAGCACTTCTCGGGGAGACCCAGTACTTC.